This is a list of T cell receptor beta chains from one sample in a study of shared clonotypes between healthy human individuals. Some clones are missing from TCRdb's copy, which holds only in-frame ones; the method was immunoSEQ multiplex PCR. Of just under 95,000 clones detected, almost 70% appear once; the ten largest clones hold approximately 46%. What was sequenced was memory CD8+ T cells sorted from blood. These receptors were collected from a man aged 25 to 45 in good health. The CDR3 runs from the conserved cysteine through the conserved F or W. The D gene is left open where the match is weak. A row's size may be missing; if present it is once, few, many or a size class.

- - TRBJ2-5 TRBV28 CASSPRVGQETQYF TGTGCCAGCAGCCCCCGGGTGGGGCAAGAGACCCAGTACTTC
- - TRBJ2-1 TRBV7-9 CATKPLVPEQFF TGTGCCACCAAACCGCTAGTCCCTGAGCAGTTCTTC
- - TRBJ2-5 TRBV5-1 CASSSTKQETQYF TGCGCCAGCAGCTCGACGAAACAAGAGACCCAGTACTTC
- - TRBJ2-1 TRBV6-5 CASTLREAPYNEQFF TGTGCCAGCACCCTAAGGGAGGCACCCTACAATGAGCAGTTCTTC
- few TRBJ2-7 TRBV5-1 CASSLDRTYEQYF TGCGCCAGCAGCTTGGACAGGACCTACGAGCAGTACTTC
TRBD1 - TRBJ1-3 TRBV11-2 CASSPRQGNSGNTIYF TGTGCCAGCAGCCCCCGACAGGGTAACTCTGGAAACACCATATATTTT
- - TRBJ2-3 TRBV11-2 CASSLAGLNTQYF TGTGCCAGCAGCTTAGCGGGACTCAATACGCAGTATTTT
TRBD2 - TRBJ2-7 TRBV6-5 CASSYSGGGSYEQYF TGTGCCAGCAGTTACTCCGGCGGGGGTTCCTACGAGCAGTACTTC
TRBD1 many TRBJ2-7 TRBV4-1 CASSQSGTAYSEQYF TGCGCCAGCAGCCAATCTGGGACAGCTTACTCCGAGCAGTACTTC
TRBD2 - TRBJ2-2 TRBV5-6 CASTQGLAGTGELFF TGTGCCAGCACCCAGGGACTAGCGGGAACCGGGGAGCTGTTTTTT
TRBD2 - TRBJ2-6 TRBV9 CASSPRLAGGSGANVLTF TGTGCCAGCAGCCCCAGACTAGCGGGAGGGTCTGGGGCCAACGTCCTGACTTTC
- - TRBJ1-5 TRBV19 CASSIVKGGNQPQHF TGTGCCAGTAGTATAGTCAAGGGGGGCAATCAGCCCCAGCATTTT
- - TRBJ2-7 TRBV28 CASEAGTYEQYF TGTGCCAGCGAGGCCGGGACCTACGAGCAGTACTTC
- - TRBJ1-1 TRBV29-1 CSVGYRNTEAFF TGCAGCGTTGGGTACAGAAACACTGAAGCTTTCTTT
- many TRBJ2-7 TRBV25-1 CASSGVSYEQYF TGTGCCAGCAGTGGGGTCTCCTACGAGCAGTACTTC
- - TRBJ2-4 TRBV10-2 CASSEWHAKNIQYF TGCGCCAGCAGTGAGTGGCACGCCAAAAACATTCAGTACTTC
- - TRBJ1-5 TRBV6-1 CASSEGVDGTAWPQHF TGTGCCAGCAGTGAAGGGGTGGACGGGACGGCATGGCCCCAGCATTTT
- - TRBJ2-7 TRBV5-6 CASSLGVGAYEQYF TGTGCCAGCAGCTTGGGCGTGGGAGCCTACGAGCAGTACTTC
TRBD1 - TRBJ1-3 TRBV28 CASSETGTGNTIYF TGTGCCAGCAGTGAGACAGGGACGGGAAACACCATATATTTT
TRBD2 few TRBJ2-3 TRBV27 CASSRLATDTQYF TGTGCCAGCAGTAGACTAGCGACAGATACGCAGTATTTT
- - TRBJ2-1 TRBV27 CASSLRRTSDNEQFF TGTGCCAGCAGCTTGCGGCGTACTTCCGACAATGAGCAGTTCTTC
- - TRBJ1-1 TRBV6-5 CASSRVENTEAFF TGTGCCAGCAGCAGGGTTGAGAACACTGAAGCTTTCTTT
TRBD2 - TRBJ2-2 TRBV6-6 CASRGRERENTGELFF TGTGCCAGCAGGGGACGGGAGCGGGAGAACACCGGGGAGCTGTTTTTT
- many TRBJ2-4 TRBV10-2 CASSELAKNIQYF TGCGCCAGCAGTGAGTTAGCCAAAAACATTCAGTACTTC
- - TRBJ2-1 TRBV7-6 CASSSRSDTNNEQFF TGTGCCAGCAGCTCTCGATCCGACACGAACAATGAGCAGTTCTTC
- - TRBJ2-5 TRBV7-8 CASSERETQYF TGTGCCAGCAGCGAGCGAGAGACCCAGTACTTC
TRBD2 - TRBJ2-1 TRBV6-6 CASSYSSGNEQFF TGTGCCAGCAGTTACTCTAGCGGGAACGAGCAGTTCTTC
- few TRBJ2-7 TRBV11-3 CASSPSLGRPDEQYF TGTGCCAGCAGCCCTTCCTTAGGACGGCCGGACGAGCAGTACTTC
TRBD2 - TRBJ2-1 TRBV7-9 CASSINRLAGVNEQFF TGTGCCAGCAGCATCAATAGACTAGCGGGAGTCAATGAGCAGTTCTTC
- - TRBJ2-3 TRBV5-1 CASSPDLMRAGKVDTQYF TGCGCCAGCAGCCCTGATCTTATGAGGGCGGGAAAGGTAGATACGCAGTATTTT
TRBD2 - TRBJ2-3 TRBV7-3 CASSGPSGASTDTQYF TGTGCCAGCAGCGGACCTAGCGGGGCTAGCACAGATACGCAGTATTTT
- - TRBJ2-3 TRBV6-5 CASGSPGTDTQYF TGTGCCAGCGGCTCACCGGGGACAGATACGCAGTATTTT
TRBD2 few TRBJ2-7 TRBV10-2 CASSPAGGPVEQYF TGCGCCAGCAGTCCAGCGGGAGGGCCAGTCGAGCAGTACTTC
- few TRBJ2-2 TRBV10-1 CASSEQGLDTGELFF TGCGCCAGCAGTGAACAGGGTCTGGACACCGGGGAGCTGTTTTTT
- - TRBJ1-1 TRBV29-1 CSVGDTNMNTEAFF TGCAGCGTTGGGGACACAAATATGAACACTGAAGCTTTCTTT
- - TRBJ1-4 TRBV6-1 CASSEEEGKGEKLFF TGTGCCAGCAGTGAAGAAGAGGGGAAGGGTGAAAAACTGTTTTTT
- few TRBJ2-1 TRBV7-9 CASSTQGYEQFF TGTGCCAGCAGCACACAGGGCTATGAGCAGTTCTTC
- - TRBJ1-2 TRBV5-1 CASSVKDHYGYTF TGCGCCAGCAGCGTAAAGGACCACTATGGCTACACCTTC